The 12 T cell receptor beta chains below were found in one sample sequenced in a study of T cell responses to AZD1222 COVID-19 vaccine. TCRdb's table, derived via immunoSEQ multiplex PCR, lists solely in-frame clones and lacks some. The table lists under 200,000 clones, roughly 94% of them singletons. The sample in question was peripheral blood, obtained on day 0 of MenACWY control vaccination. The receptors were gathered from an adult in good health.

CDR3 nucleotide sequence: TGTGCCAGCAGCTCTCCGGGACAGGCCTACAATGAGCAGTTCTTC. Translated, it gives CASSSPGQAYNEQFF. The rearrangement uses TRBV7-9 and TRBJ2-1, with TRBD1 matching over 8 bases. The germline gives CDR1 SEHNR, CDR2 FQNEAQ (reference sequence). Trimming at V came to 4 bases and at J to 2 bases, leaving 4 bases not matched to a gene. The CDR3 contains 15 residues.

The V and J genes are TRBV7-3 and TRBJ1-6; D is unresolved. This CDR3 spans 14 amino acids. V was pared by 1 base and J by 2 bases, with 3 bases between. Germline CDR1 is SGHTA and CDR2 is FQGTGA. The CDR3, as DNA: TGTGCCAGCAGCTTAAGCACCTATAATTCACCCCTCCACTTT. It is translated as CASSLSTYNSPLHF.

DNA of the CDR3: TGCGCCAGCAGCCACCGATCTCAGGGACCCTCTGGAAACACCATATATTTT. Translated: CASSHRSQGPSGNTIYF. The chain recombines TRBV4-1 with TRBJ1-3; TRBD1 might be the D (5 bases). Trimming stripped 3 bases from V and 0 bases from J, with 15 bases between. The CDR3 contains 17 residues. Germline values: CDR1 MGHRA, CDR2 YSYEKL.

The J gene is TRBJ2-1, the V gene TRBV19; tentative D call: TRBD2 (6 bases). This CDR3 has 17 residues. The V gene lost 1 base and the J gene lost 4 bases, with 17 bases spanning the gap. Germline V gene lookup returns CDR1 LNHDA and CDR2 SQIVND (reference sequence). The CDR3 region has the DNA TGTGCCAGTAGTATAGGCCTTGGAATAGCGGAATACAATGAGCAGTTCTTC. Encoded protein: CASSIGLGIAEYNEQFF. Supplemented by reference TRBV19 and TRBJ2-1, the full variable domain reads DGGITQSPKYLFRKEGQNVTLSCEQNLNHDAMYWYRQDPGQGLRLIYYSQIVNDFQKGDIAEGYSVSREKKESFPLTVTSAQKNPTAFYLCASSIGLGIAEYNEQFFGPGTRLTVL.

V and J are TRBV6-5 and TRBJ1-1; D is unclear. The CDR3 is 13 residues long. V gave up 8 bases and J gave up 6 bases, with 16 bases separating them. Germline values: CDR1 MNHEY, CDR2 SVGAGI. CDR3 nucleotides: TGTGCCAGCCGAGGACTTCTAATGGCTGAAGCTTTCTTT. Translated, it gives CASRGLLMAEAFF.

The chain recombines TRBV7-9 with TRBJ2-5; no reliable D call. Germline CDR1 and CDR2: SEHNR and FQNEAQ (reference sequence). V was cut by 2 bases and J by 5 bases, with 15 bases left in between. This CDR3 comprises 15 residues. The CDR3 bases are TGTGCCAGCAGCTTACTAGGATTGAGCGAGGAGACCCAGTACTTC. As protein: CASSLLGLSEETQYF.

The rearrangement uses TRBV10-3 and TRBJ1-5, with 12 bases aligning to TRBD1. The V gene end was trimmed by 0 bases and the J gene end by 6 bases; junction bases not matched to a gene: 9. The germline V gene encodes CDR1 ENHRY and CDR2 SYGVKD. This CDR3 region has 18 residues. The CDR3 sequence is CAISESRPGTGGFQPQHF. The CDR3, as DNA: TGTGCCATCAGTGAGTCGAGACCCGGGACAGGGGGCTTTCAGCCCCAGCATTTT.

The gene calls are TRBV28 and TRBJ1-5, with D perhaps TRBD1 (6 bases). The CDR3 has 13 amino acids. Germline-derived CDR1 and CDR2 are MDHEN and SYDVKM. The chain's CDR3 is CATQGYSNQPQHF. CDR3 nucleotides: TGTGCGACACAGGGATATAGCAATCAGCCCCAGCATTTT.

The DNA for the CDR3 is TGTGCCAGCAGCTACGCCCAAGGGCCCCAGCATTTT. Protein product: CASSYAQGPQHF. The chain combines TRBV27 with TRBJ1-5; D gene unclear. Germline-derived CDR1 and CDR2 are MNHEY and SMNVEV (reference sequence). The germline V and J ends were trimmed by 6 bases and 9 bases, with 12 bases remaining between them. CDR3 size: 12 residues.

This chain joins TRBV11-3 and TRBJ1-1; 7 nucleotides align to TRBD1. J was trimmed by 5 bases and V by 1 base; bases with no gene match: 7. Germline assignment: CDR1 SGHNT and CDR2 YENEEA. The CDR3 contains 15 residues. This CDR3 is CASSLGGDRWTEAFF. DNA of the CDR3: TGTGCCAGCAGCTTAGGAGGGGACAGATGGACTGAAGCTTTCTTT.

J is TRBJ1-1 and V is TRBV5-6, with D perhaps TRBD1 (5 bases). Looked up from germline, CDR1 is SGHDT and CDR2 is YYEEEE. CDR3 length: 13 amino acids. The ends were cut back, 0 bases at V and 5 bases at J, with 8 bases in the middle. The CDR3 DNA reads TGTGCCAGCAGCTTGGCCTCAGGGACTGAAGCTTTCTTT. Amino acids: CASSLASGTEAFF.

The chain is built from TRBV5-1 and TRBJ2-7; 9 bases line up with TRBD2. Per germline, CDR1 SGHRS and CDR2 YFSETQ. CDR3 length equals 16 residues. The V gene end was trimmed by 5 bases and the J gene end by 2 bases; junction bases not matched to a gene: 11. The chain's CDR3 is CASRHLAGSNTYEQYF. The CDR3 DNA follows: TGCGCCAGCAGACATCTAGCGGGAAGTAACACCTACGAGCAGTACTTC.